This TCR beta chain comes out of a study of T-cell memory formation after mild COVID-19. A single record per CDR3 protein comes from TCRdb applying MiXCR to the 5' RACE reads. The sample has almost 350,000 distinct CDR3 sequences, roughly 19% seen once. This CDR3 is 14 amino acids long. The V and J ends lost 5 bases and 8 bases respectively, with 16 bases between them. This receptor was identified in a man aged 18 to 30 who had mild COVID-19 (a few samples of this study predate the infection). Cell type and time point are not known. The sequenced sample consisted of PBMCs or a T cell subset sorted from them (not recorded which). V is TRBV12-3 or TRBV12-4 and J is TRBJ2-1; D ambiguous. This chain's CDR3 is CASSPPSREDEQFF. The CDR3 DNA reads as TGTGCCAGCAGTCCCCCGAGCCGTGAGGATGAGCAGTTCTTC.